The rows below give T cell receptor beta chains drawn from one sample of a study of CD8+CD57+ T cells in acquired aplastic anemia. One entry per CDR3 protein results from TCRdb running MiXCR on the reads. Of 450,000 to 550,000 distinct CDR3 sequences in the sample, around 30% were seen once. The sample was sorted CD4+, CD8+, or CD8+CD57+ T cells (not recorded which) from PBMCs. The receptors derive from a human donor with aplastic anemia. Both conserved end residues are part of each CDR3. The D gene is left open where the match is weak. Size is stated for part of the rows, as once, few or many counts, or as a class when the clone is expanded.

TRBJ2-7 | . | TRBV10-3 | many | CAISERVHEQYF | TGTGCCATCAGTGAGAGGGTTCACGAGCAGTACTTC
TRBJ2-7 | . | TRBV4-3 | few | CASSQEAGSSYEQYF | TGCGCCAGCAGCCAAGAAGCCGGTAGCTCCTACGAGCAGTACTTC
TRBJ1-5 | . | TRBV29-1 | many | CSVAYGITNQPQHF | TGCAGCGTTGCCTACGGAATAACGAATCAGCCCCAGCATTTT
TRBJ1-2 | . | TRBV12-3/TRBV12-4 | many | CASSRNGRLDGYTF | TGTGCCAGCAGCCGGAATGGACGGCTCGATGGCTACACCTTC
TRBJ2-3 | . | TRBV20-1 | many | CSGGDRRTDTQYF | TGCAGTGGAGGAGACAGGAGGACAGATACGCAGTATTTT
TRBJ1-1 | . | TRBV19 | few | CASSITSSANTEAFF | TGTGCCAGTAGTATCACATCTTCCGCGAACACTGAAGCTTTCTTT
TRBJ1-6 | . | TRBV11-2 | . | CASSLEGGGSSYNSPLHF | TGTGCCAGCAGCTTAGAAGGGGGTGGGAGTTCCTATAATTCACCCCTCCACTTT
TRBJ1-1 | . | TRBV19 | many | CASTRKGNTEAFF | TGTGCCAGTACCCGAAAGGGGAACACTGAAGCTTTCTTT
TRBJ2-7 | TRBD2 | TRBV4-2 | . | CASSRPSGPSSYEQYF | TGTGCCAGCAGCCGACCTAGCGGACCCAGCTCCTACGAGCAGTACTTC
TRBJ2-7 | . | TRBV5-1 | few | CASSLDPDYYEQYF | TGCGCCAGCAGCTTGGATCCGGACTATTACGAGCAGTACTTC
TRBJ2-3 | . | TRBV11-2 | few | CASSSLGGWRNTQYF | TGTGCCAGCAGCTCCTTAGGGGGGTGGCGGAATACGCAGTATTTT
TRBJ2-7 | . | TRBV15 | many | CATSRDSGYSYEQYF | TGTGCCACCAGCAGAGATTCGGGCTATAGCTACGAGCAGTACTTC
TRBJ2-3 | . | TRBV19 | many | CAGSNSHTDTQYF | TGTGCCGGAAGTAATTCACACACAGATACGCAGTATTTT
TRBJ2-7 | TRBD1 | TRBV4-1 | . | CASSQDLFRRTGPYEQYF | TGCGCCAGCAGCCAAGATTTGTTCCGACGGACAGGGCCCTACGAGCAGTACTTC
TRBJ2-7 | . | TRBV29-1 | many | CSGGTLLCVEQYF | TGCAGCGGAGGGACTCTCCTCTGTGTCGAGCAGTACTTC
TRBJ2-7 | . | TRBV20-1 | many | CSASGTIFAARHYF | TGCAGTGCCTCCGGGACAATCTTCGCCGCGCGGCATTATTTC
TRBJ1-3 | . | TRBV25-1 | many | CASSELASSTGNTIYF | TGTGCCAGCAGTGAATTGGCCTCGAGCACTGGAAACACCATATATTTT
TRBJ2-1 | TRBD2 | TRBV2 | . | CASSEGTSGSKNEQFF | TGTGCCAGCAGTGAAGGGACTAGCGGGAGTAAAAATGAGCAGTTCTTC
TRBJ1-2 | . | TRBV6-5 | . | CASSSPGSPGGYTF | TGTGCCAGCAGTTCCCCAGGGTCTCCTGGGGGCTACACCTTC
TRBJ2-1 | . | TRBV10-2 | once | CTSSEYRGASNEQFF | TGCACCAGCAGTGAGTATAGGGGGGCATCGAATGAGCAGTTCTTC
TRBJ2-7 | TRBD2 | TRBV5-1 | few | CASGPLADEAYEQYF | TGCGCCAGCGGCCCTCTAGCGGACGAAGCCTACGAGCAGTACTTC
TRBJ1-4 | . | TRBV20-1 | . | CSARFAGSNEKLFF | TGCAGTGCTAGATTCGCGGGGTCTAATGAAAAACTGTTTTTT
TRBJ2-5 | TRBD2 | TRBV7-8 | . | CASSVLAGGGETQYF | TGTGCCAGCAGCGTCCTAGCGGGAGGGGGGGAGACCCAGTACTTC
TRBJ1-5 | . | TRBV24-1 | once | CATSDRVDQPQHF | TGTGCCACCAGTGACCGGGTGGATCAGCCCCAGCATTTT
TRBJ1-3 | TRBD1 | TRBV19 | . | CARTGQVSGNTIYF | TGTGCTAGAACGGGACAGGTCTCTGGAAACACCATATATTTT
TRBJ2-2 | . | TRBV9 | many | CASSVEGGELFF | TGTGCCAGCAGCGTAGAGGGCGGGGAGCTGTTTTTT
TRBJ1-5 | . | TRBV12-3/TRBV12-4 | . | CASSTQIANRPQHF | TGTGCCAGCAGCACCCAGATAGCTAATCGGCCCCAGCATTTT
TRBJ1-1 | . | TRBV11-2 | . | CASSSPTGYTEAFF | TGTGCCAGCAGCTCGCCTACAGGGTACACTGAAGCTTTCTTT
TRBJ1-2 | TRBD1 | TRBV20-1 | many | CSVWGQEGYTF | TGCAGTGTGTGGGGACAGGAAGGCTACACCTTC
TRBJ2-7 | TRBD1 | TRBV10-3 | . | CATSDRGYEQYF | TGTGCCACCTCGGACAGGGGTTACGAGCAGTACTTC
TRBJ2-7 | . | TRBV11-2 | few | CASSSLSGRSSYEQYF | TGTGCCAGCAGCTCACTCTCAGGAAGGAGCTCCTACGAGCAGTACTTC
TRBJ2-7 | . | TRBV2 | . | CAAGGSRYEQYF | TGTGCCGCGGGCGGTAGCAGATACGAGCAGTACTTC
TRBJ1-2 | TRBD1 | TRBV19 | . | CASSIDRGSGNTF | TGTGCCAGTAGTATCGACAGGGGTTCTGGAAACACCTTC